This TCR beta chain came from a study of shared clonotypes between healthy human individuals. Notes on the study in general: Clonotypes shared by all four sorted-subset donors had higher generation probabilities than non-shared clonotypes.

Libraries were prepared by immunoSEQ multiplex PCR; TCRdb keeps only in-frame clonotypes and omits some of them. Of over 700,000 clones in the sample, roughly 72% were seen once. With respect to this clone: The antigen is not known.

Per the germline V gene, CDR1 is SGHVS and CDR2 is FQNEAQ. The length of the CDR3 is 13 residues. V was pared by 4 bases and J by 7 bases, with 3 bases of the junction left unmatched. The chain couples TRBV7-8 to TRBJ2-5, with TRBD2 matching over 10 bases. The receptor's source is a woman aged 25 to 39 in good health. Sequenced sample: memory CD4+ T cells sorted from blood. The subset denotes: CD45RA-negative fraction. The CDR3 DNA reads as TGTGCCAGCAGCTCGAGCGGGGGGGGGACCCAGTACTTC. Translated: CASSSSGGGTQYF.